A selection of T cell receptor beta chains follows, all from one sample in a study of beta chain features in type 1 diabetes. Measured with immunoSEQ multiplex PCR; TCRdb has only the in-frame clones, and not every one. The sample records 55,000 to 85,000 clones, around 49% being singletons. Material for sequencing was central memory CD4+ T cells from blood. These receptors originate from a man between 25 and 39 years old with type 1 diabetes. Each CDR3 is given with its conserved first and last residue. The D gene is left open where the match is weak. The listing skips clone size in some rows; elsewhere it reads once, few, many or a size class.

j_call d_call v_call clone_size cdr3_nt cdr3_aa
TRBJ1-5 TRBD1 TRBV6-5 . TGTGCCAGCAGTTCCGGACAGGGGCATCAGCCCCAGCATTTT CASSSGQGHQPQHF
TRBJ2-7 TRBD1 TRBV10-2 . TGCGCCAGCAGTGAGTTAGGACAGGCCTACGAGCAGTACTTC CASSELGQAYEQYF
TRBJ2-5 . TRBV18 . TGTGCCAGCTCGCCTCGAGGGCCCCCTAAAGAGACCCAGTACTTC CASSPRGPPKETQYF
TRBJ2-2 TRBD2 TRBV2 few TGTGCCAGCAGTGAAATACTAGCGAGCACCGGGGAGCTGTTTTTT CASSEILASTGELFF
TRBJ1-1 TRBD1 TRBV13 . TGTGCCAGCAGAGCGGACAGGGGCCCCACTGAAGCTTTCTTT CASRADRGPTEAFF
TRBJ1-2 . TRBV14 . TGTGCCAGCAGCCAATCGAGGGGGATTAACTATGGCTACACCTTC CASSQSRGINYGYTF
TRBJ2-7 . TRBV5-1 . TGCGCCAGCAGCTCCGACATTTACGAGCAGTACTTC CASSSDIYEQYF
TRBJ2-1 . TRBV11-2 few TGTGCCAGCAGCTTAGGGACAGCCTACAATGAGCAGTTCTTC CASSLGTAYNEQFF
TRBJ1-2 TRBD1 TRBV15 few TGTGCCACCGAGACAGGGGGAGGCTATGGCTACACCTTC CATETGGGYGYTF
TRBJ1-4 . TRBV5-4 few TGTGCCAGCAGCTTGGCCGGGGGGCGCCGGGAAAAACTGTTTTTT CASSLAGGRREKLFF
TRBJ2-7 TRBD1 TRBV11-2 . TGTGCCAGCAGCTTAAGTGACAGGGGGAGTACCTACGAGCAGTACTTC CASSLSDRGSTYEQYF
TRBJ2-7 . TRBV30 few TGTGCCTGGAGGCCGCAGGGAATACCCTACGAGCAGTACTTC CAWRPQGIPYEQYF
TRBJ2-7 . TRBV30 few TGTGCCTGGAGTGTCGAGAGCTCCTACGAGCAGTACTTC CAWSVESSYEQYF
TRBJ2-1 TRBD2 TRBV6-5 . TGTGCCAGCAAAGTGGGGGTAGCGGGAGTCAATGAGCAGTTCTTC CASKVGVAGVNEQFF
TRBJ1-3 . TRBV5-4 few TGTGCCAGCAGCTTGGAACCGAGCTCTGGAAACACCATATATTTT CASSLEPSSGNTIYF
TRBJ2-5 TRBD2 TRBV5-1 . TGCGCCAGCAGCTTGGCCGGGACTAGCGGGGTGCAGACCCAGTACTTC CASSLAGTSGVQTQYF
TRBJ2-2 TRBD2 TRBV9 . TGTGCCAGCAGCGTGGGACTAGCGGATACTAACACCGGGGAGCTGTTTTTT CASSVGLADTNTGELFF
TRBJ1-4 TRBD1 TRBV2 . TGTGCCAGCAGCAGGGACAGGACCGCAACTAATGAAAAACTGTTTTTT CASSRDRTATNEKLFF